This TCR beta chain was obtained from a study of monozygotic twins with cystic fibrosis. Across the whole study: With roughly 16 PCR cycles, barcoded libraries came from around 2.9 micrograms of fragmented DNA.

This clone was recorded only once. Antigen specificity is unknown. TCRdb's copy holds only in-frame clones and misses some; the assay was immunoSEQ multiplex PCR. Of 34,000 or so clones listed, under 95% are singletons. Study-wide results and limits: V usage most resembled the co-twin in 13 of 16 pairs.

The CDR3 runs 15 residues. V gave up 6 bases and J gave up 1 base, with 15 bases separating them. CDR1 is SNHLY and CDR2 is FYNNEI in the germline V gene. This TCR came from a boy younger than 10 with cystic fibrosis. Sequenced sample: blood. The chain is built from TRBV2 and TRBJ1-1; weak D call: TRBD1 (6 bases). The CDR3 sequence is CASSAGVGTNTEAFF. Here the CDR3 DNA reads TGTGCCAGCAGCGCAGGGGTAGGAACGAACACTGAAGCTTTCTTT. The full variable domain, completed using reference TRBV2 and TRBJ1-1, is EPEVTQTPSHQVTQMGQEVILRCVPISNHLYFYWYRQILGQKVEFLVSFYNNEISEKSEIFDDQFSVERPDGSNFTLKIRSTKLEDSAMYFCASSAGVGTNTEAFFGQGTRLTVV.